The T cell receptor (beta chain) under discussion was sequenced for a study of T cell changes during pregnancy in multiple sclerosis. V was shortened by 5 bases and J by 4 bases, with 19 bases between the two germline ends. Germline V gene sequence: CDR1 MGHRA, CDR2 YSYEKL. This CDR3 is 16 amino acids long. Assay: immunoSEQ multiplex PCR; the TCRdb copy retains only in-frame clones and omits some. The repertoire consists of under 25,000 clones, with about 83% occurring once and the leading ten covering roughly 7.2%. The starting material was CD8+ T cells from peripheral blood mononuclear cells, obtained before pregnancy. This clonotype was obtained from a female donor with multiple sclerosis, enrolled in a pregnancy study. The J gene is TRBJ2-3, the V gene TRBV4-1, with D perhaps matching TRBD2 (6 bases). The CDR3 nucleotides read TGCGCCAGCAGCGCTCGACTAGGTATGGAGGCAGATACGCAGTATTTT. Translating gives CASSARLGMEADTQYF.